These 26 T cell receptor beta chains came from one sample sequenced in a study of beta chain features in type 1 diabetes. Their cognate antigens are unknown. cDNA synthesis used the whole RNA isolate, giving expressed TCRB sequences. Here immunoSEQ multiplex PCR was the method, and the copy in TCRdb shows in-frame clones only, minus some. The sample contains approximately 730,000 clones, roughly 12% of which appear only once. Findings of the study overall: Among patients with Type 1 diabetes, TCRB CDR3s were moderately but significantly shorter in every one of the four CD4+ subsets.

Sequences were obtained from naive CD4+ T cells from blood. Receptors originate from a man aged 18-30 years with type 1 diabetes.

This clone was seen a few times. V is TRBV7-9 and J is TRBJ1-1, with D hard to call. Germline V gives CDR1 SEHNR, CDR2 FQNEAQ (reference sequence). The V end lost 5 bases, the J end lost 4 bases, and 8 bases lay between the germline ends. This CDR3 has 12 residues. The CDR3 region has the DNA TGTGCCAGCAGCCAACAGAGCACTGAAGCTTTCTTT. It is translated as CASSQQSTEAFF.

In this sample, this clone turned up a few times. The chain links TRBV6-5 to TRBJ1-6; 7 nucleotides match TRBD1. After removal of 6 bases from V and 8 bases from J, the junction contained 7 bases not matched to a gene. The CDR3 contains 14 residues. Germline V gives CDR1 MNHEY, CDR2 SVGAGI. The CDR3 region has the DNA TGTGCCAGCAGCGCCGGGACAGCGGATTCACCCCTCCACTTT. Translating gives CASSAGTADSPLHF.

This chain joins TRBV10-3 and TRBJ1-1, with a possible D match to TRBD1 (6 bases). The germline CDR1 and CDR2 sequences are ENHRY and SYGVKD. The CDR3 sequence is 13 residues long. V dropped 7 bases and J dropped 1 base, with 10 bases sitting between them. The CDR3 coding sequence is TGTGCCATCAATGGACAGTCGAACACTGAAGCTTTCTTT. This sequence encodes CAINGQSNTEAFF.

In this sample, this clone turned up a few times. Written as DNA, the CDR3 is TGTGCCAGCAGCTCCTATAGCGGGGGCCCGGAAGATACGCAGTATTTT. Residues: CASSSYSGGPEDTQYF. This sequence joins TRBV7-2 and TRBJ2-3; TRBD2 aligns across 9 bases. Looked up from germline, CDR1 is SGHTA and CDR2 is FQGNSA. With 4 bases clipped from V and 5 bases from J, the junction kept 10 bases outside the gene matches. The CDR3 covers 16 residues. Complete variable domain (other parts from reference TRBV7-2 and TRBJ2-3): GAGVSQSPSNKVTEKGKDVELRCDPISGHTALYWYRQSLGQGLEFLIYFQGNSAPDKSGLPSDRFSAERTGGSVSTLTIQRTQQEDSAVYLCASSSYSGGPEDTQYFGPGTRLTVL.

This clone was seen a few times. The chain joins TRBV6-5 to TRBJ2-5; D gene unclear. Looked up from germline, CDR1 is MNHEY and CDR2 is SVGAGI. V lost 2 bases and J lost 2, with 6 bases in between. This CDR3 spans 13 amino acids. DNA for the CDR3: TGTGCCAGCAGTTACCCCCCACAAGAGACCCAGTACTTC. It specifies CASSYPPQETQYF.

The chain links TRBV28 to TRBJ2-3; no firm D call. Trimming removed 3 bases at V and 2 bases at J, with 3 bases between. Germline V gives CDR1 MDHEN, CDR2 SYDVKM. CDR3 length equals 12 residues. The CDR3 spells CASSFFTDTQYF. CDR3 DNA: TGTGCCAGCAGTTTTTTCACAGATACGCAGTATTTT.

This chain joins TRBV6-6 and TRBJ2-3, with 9 bases matching TRBD2. Germline-derived CDR1 and CDR2 are MNHNY and SVGAGI (reference sequence). This CDR3 has 16 residues. The V segment lost 1 base and the J segment 6 bases; nucleotides outside the gene matches: 8. The CDR3 nucleotides read TGTGCCAGCAGTTACTTGTCTAGCGGGACCTCCGATACGCAGTATTTT. Residues: CASSYLSSGTSDTQYF.

The V gene is TRBV30, the J gene TRBJ1-4; D is unclear. The V gene's germline CDR1 is GTSNPN and CDR2 SVGIG (reference sequence). Trimming shortened V by 5 bases and J by 8 bases, and 21 bases separated the two germline ends. The CDR3 is made up of 15 amino acids. This CDR3 reads CAWGNWPGAGEKLFF. The CDR3 DNA reads TGTGCCTGGGGAAACTGGCCCGGTGCTGGCGAAAAACTGTTTTTT.

A note on this clone: Additional DNA sequences in this sample encode the identical CDR3. The rearrangement joins TRBV5-1 to TRBJ2-3; D not resolved. This CDR3 region has 12 residues. V gave up 1 base and J gave up 2 bases, with 2 bases separating them. Germline CDR1 is SGHRS and CDR2 is YFSETQ. The CDR3 region has the DNA TGCGCCAGCAGCTTGCACACAGATACGCAGTATTTT. It yields the protein CASSLHTDTQYF. Complete variable domain (other parts from reference TRBV5-1 and TRBJ2-3): KAGVTQTPRYLIKTRGQQVTLSCSPISGHRSVSWYQQTPGQGLQFLFEYFSETQRNKGNFPGRFSGRQFSNSRSEMNVSTLELGDSALYLCASSLHTDTQYFGPGTRLTVL.

This clone has a handful of counts. CDR3 protein: CASSPGPNSPLHF. The CDR3 bases are TGCGCCAGCAGCCCGGGACCGAACTCACCCCTCCACTTT. V is TRBV5-1 and J is TRBJ1-6; maybe TRBD1 (5 bases). The CDR3 is 13 residues long. Trimming pared 4 bases from V and 10 bases from J, leaving 12 bases between. Per the germline V gene, CDR1 is SGHRS and CDR2 is YFSETQ.

This sequence joins TRBV18 and TRBJ2-5; 7 nucleotides align to TRBD2. V trimming: 0 bases; J trimming: 3 bases; junction bases outside the gene matches: 7. This CDR3 has 16 amino acids. CDR1 KGHSH and CDR2 LQKENI come from the germline V gene. The CDR3 nucleotides are TGTGCCAGCTCACCACCCCCGTCAGCGGGGAAAGAGACCCAGTACTTC. It specifies CASSPPPSAGKETQYF.

This clone has at least ten counts. The chain combines TRBV23-1 with TRBJ2-6; no clear D. TRBV23-1 is an open reading frame whose function is uncertain. The length of the CDR3 is 14 residues. V was cut by 6 bases and J by 4 bases, with 10 bases left in between. The CDR3 DNA reads as TGCGCCAGCAGCCCGGTCGCCGGGGCCAACGTCCTGACTTTC. Amino acid sequence: CASSPVAGANVLTF.

The rearrangement joins TRBV4-1 to TRBJ1-5, with TRBD1 as a possible D gene (6 bases). The V gene's germline CDR1 is MGHRA and CDR2 YSYEKL. This CDR3 is built from 15 residues. V gave up 4 bases and J gave up 3 bases, with 13 bases separating them. DNA for the CDR3: TGCGCCAGCAGCCCCTTGGGGGGCTACAATCAGCCCCAGCATTTT. Protein sequence: CASSPLGGYNQPQHF.

This chain joins TRBV16 and TRBJ1-6; D possibly corresponds to TRBD1 (5 bases). Germline CDR1 is KGHSY and CDR2 is FQNENV. The CDR3 is made up of 15 amino acids. V was clipped by 4 bases and J by 10 bases, with 17 bases between them. The CDR3 nucleotides are TGTGCCAGCAGCCCCCGGGCGGGGCCGGGGTCACCCCTCCACTTT. It encodes CASSPRAGPGSPLHF.

The gene calls are TRBV10-3 and TRBJ2-7, with D possibly matching TRBD2 (5 bases). With 10 bases removed from V and 0 bases from J, the gap between germline ends came to 10 bases. The germline V gene encodes CDR1 ENHRY and CDR2 SYGVKD. The CDR3 extends over 12 amino acids. The CDR3 reads CATTGSSYEQYF. CDR3 nucleotides: TGTGCCACGACGGGAAGCTCCTACGAGCAGTACTTC.

CDR3 coding DNA: TGTGCCAGCAGCTTCGGACAGGAGGTGACCTACGAGCAGTACTTC. Translated, it gives CASSFGQEVTYEQYF. The chain joins TRBV7-9 to TRBJ2-7; 7 bases agree with TRBD1. The CDR3 covers 15 residues. The V segment lost 3 bases and the J segment 2 bases; nucleotides outside the gene matches: 7. Germline V gene data show CDR1 as SEHNR and CDR2 as FQNEAQ (reference sequence). The full variable domain, rest sourced from reference TRBV7-9 and TRBJ2-7, is DTGVSQNPRHKITKRGQNVTFRCDPISEHNRLYWYRQTLGQGPEFLTYFQNEAQLEKSRLLSDRFSAERPKGSFSTLEIQRTEQGDSAMYLCASSFGQEVTYEQYFGPGTRLTVT.

The CDR3 region is CATSRDPEAALAQYF. CDR3 coding DNA: TGTGCCACCAGCAGAGATCCAGAAGCGGCCCTGGCCCAGTACTTC. The rearrangement uses TRBV15 and TRBJ2-5; TRBD2 is a possible D gene (5 bases). Germline V gene sequence: CDR1 LNHNV, CDR2 YYDKDF (reference sequence). This CDR3 region has 15 residues. V was clipped by 0 bases and J by 9 bases, with 17 bases between them.

V and J are TRBV5-1 and TRBJ2-6; no definite D call. CDR1 and CDR2 (germline): SGHRS, YFSETQ. Deletions cut 5 bases from V and 0 bases from J, with 3 bases between. CDR3 length: 13 residues. CDR3 sequence: CASRDSGANVLTF. The CDR3 DNA is TGCGCCAGCAGGGACTCTGGGGCCAACGTCCTGACTTTC.

In its sample, this clone was seen a few times. The chain is built from TRBV13 and TRBJ1-1; TRBD1 matches at 7 bases. V dropped 4 bases and J dropped 11; count of bases not matched to a gene: 7. Germline V CDR1 and CDR2: PRHDT, FYEKMQ (reference sequence). CDR3 length equals 12 residues. CDR3 bases: TGTGCCAGCAGCTCCTCGGACAGGTCGGCTTTCTTT. This gives the protein CASSSSDRSAFF.

The chain carries TRBV15 and TRBJ2-5, with D maybe TRBD2 (6 bases). Germline lookup yields CDR1 LNHNV and CDR2 YYDKDF (reference sequence). This CDR3 spans 16 amino acids. The V and J ends lost 0 bases and 4 bases respectively, with 15 bases between them. The CDR3 is CATSRESREVTETQYF. CDR3 bases: TGTGCCACCAGCAGAGAATCGCGGGAAGTTACAGAGACCCAGTACTTC.

The chain joins TRBV27 to TRBJ1-5, with a possible D match to TRBD1 (6 bases). The V end lost 5 bases, the J end lost 3 bases, and 14 bases lay between the germline ends. The CDR3 totals 15 residues. The germline gives CDR1 MNHEY, CDR2 SMNVEV (reference sequence). Written as DNA, the CDR3 is TGTGCCAGCAGTCCCCGGGGGGGGCTCAATCAGCCCCAGCATTTT. As protein: CASSPRGGLNQPQHF.

For this clone: Other DNA sequences in the same sample also yield this CDR3. The chain's CDR3 is CASSEGENTEAFF. In DNA, the CDR3 is TGTGCCAGCTCGGAGGGGGAGAACACTGAAGCTTTCTTT. This chain links TRBV18 with TRBJ1-1, with D possibly being TRBD1 (6 bases). The CDR3 sequence is 13 residues long. Trimming left V 6 bases short and J 1 base short, with 9 bases between. The V gene's germline CDR1 is KGHSH and CDR2 LQKENI.

This clone was seen more than once but under ten times. The chain combines TRBV6-5 with TRBJ2-6; TRBD1 matches 9 bases. There are 15 residues in the CDR3. CDR1 and CDR2 from the germline V gene are MNHEY and SVGAGI. J lost 0 bases, V lost 10 bases, and 4 bases had no gene match. The CDR3 spells CANRGRVSGANVLTF. The CDR3 region has the DNA TGTGCCAACAGGGGGCGAGTCTCTGGGGCCAACGTCCTGACTTTC.

This clone was counted only a few times. The rearrangement links TRBV28 to TRBJ2-5, with 8 positions matching TRBD1. The J call is uncertain, as TRBJ2-7 better fits the DNA end. This CDR3 has 18 residues. Looked up from germline, CDR1 is MDHEN and CDR2 is SYDVKM. The CDR3 bases are TGTGCCAGCAGTTCAGCGGACAGGGCCCTCCCGAAATCCTACGAGCAGTACTTC. Translated: CASSSADRALPKSYEQYF.

The V gene is TRBV19, the J gene TRBJ2-7; 11 bases align to TRBD1. This CDR3 spans 16 amino acids. With V trimmed by 5 bases and J by 4 bases, 10 bases remained unmatched. From germline, CDR1 is LNHDA and CDR2 SQIVND (reference sequence). CDR3 DNA: TGTGCCAGTAGTTCACGCCGGACAGGGGGCGGTTACGAGCAGTACTTC. Its translation: CASSSRRTGGGYEQYF.

This chain joins TRBV19 and TRBJ2-7; 10 nucleotides match TRBD1. The CDR3 loop spans 13 amino acids. J gave up 4 bases and V 5 bases, and 2 bases lay outside the gene matches. Germline V gene data show CDR1 as LNHDA and CDR2 as SQIVND (reference sequence). The CDR3 DNA sequence: TGTGCCAGTAGTCTGGACAGGGGGTACGAGCAGTACTTC. It specifies CASSLDRGYEQYF.